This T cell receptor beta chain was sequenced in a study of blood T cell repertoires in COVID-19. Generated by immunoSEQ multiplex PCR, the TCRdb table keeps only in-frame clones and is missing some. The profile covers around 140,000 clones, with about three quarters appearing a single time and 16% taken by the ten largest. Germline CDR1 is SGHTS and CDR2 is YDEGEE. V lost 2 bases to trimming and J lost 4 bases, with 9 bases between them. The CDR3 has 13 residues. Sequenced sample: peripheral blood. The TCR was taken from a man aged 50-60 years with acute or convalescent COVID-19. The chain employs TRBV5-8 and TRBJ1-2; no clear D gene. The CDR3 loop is CASSFTSIYGYTF. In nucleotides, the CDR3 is TGTGCCAGCAGCTTCACCAGTATCTATGGCTACACCTTC.